The next 20 T cell receptor beta chains were all read from a single sample in a study of human T cells and chemical hapten exposure. The study used a library that attached unique molecular identifiers to individual cDNA molecules. TCRdb passed the reads through MiXCR, listing each CDR3 protein once. The sample carries around 1,700 distinct CDR3 sequences, approximately 53% recorded once. Treatment given: therapeutic diphenylcyclopropenone sensitization with weekly scalp DPC. The material was whole blood, obtained before DPC sensitization or 2, 6, or about 24 weeks after (not recorded which). The origin of the receptors is an adult with alopecia areata. Some clones in this sample may be carry-over from other donors' samples. This table probably holds off-target reads from a library built for another chain.

This clonotype was detected only once. The chain couples TRBV6-6 to TRBJ2-7; TRBD2 might be the D (6 bases). Between the trimmed V and J ends, which lost 0 bases and 2 bases, there was a span of 23 bases. This CDR3 contains 19 residues. Germline CDR1 MNHNY, CDR2 SVGAGI (reference sequence). CDR3 nucleotides: TGTGCCAGCAGTTACTCGACGGGCCGACAGCAAGGGACTGCCTACGAGCAGTACTTC. As protein: CASSYSTGRQQGTAYEQYF.

This clonotype was recorded a few times. This chain uses TRBV29-1 with TRBJ2-7; 11 bases fit TRBD1. Losses at the gene ends were 6 bases for V and 3 bases for J; bases not matched to a gene: 4. The CDR3 runs to 13 residues. CDR1 and CDR2 from the germline V gene are SQVTM and ANQGSEA. CDR3 sequence: CSVTGTGGYEQYF. The CDR3 DNA reads as TGCAGCGTGACCGGGACAGGGGGCTACGAGCAGTACTTC.

The chain carries TRBV3-1 and TRBJ1-1; the D gene is possibly TRBD1 (5 bases). Germline lookup yields CDR1 LGHDT and CDR2 YNNKEL (reference sequence). CDR3 length: 14 amino acids. V gave up 1 base and J gave up 0 bases, with 6 bases separating them. CDR3 nucleotides: TGTGCCAGCAGCCAAGGGGGACTGAACACTGAAGCTTTCTTT. This codes for CASSQGGLNTEAFF.

The CDR3 DNA reads TGTGCCAGCAGCTCTACGACCAGAGGCAGCAAGGTCTTTAATTCACCCCTCCACTTT. Its translation is CASSSTTRGSKVFNSPLHF. The chain has TRBV7-9 and TRBJ1-6; D is ambiguous. Germline-derived CDR1 and CDR2 are SEHNR and FQNEAQ (reference sequence). The CDR3 consists of 19 residues. V was shortened by 4 bases and J by 6 bases, with 25 bases between the two germline ends.

The CDR3 is CSARAVPYEQYF. The CDR3 nucleotides read TGCAGTGCTAGAGCAGTACCCTACGAGCAGTACTTC. The genes are TRBV20-1 and TRBJ2-7, with D unclear. CDR3 length: 12 residues. Germline assignment: CDR1 DFQATT and CDR2 SNEGSKA (reference sequence). V dropped 1 base and J dropped 2 bases, with 6 bases sitting between them.

CDR3 in amino acids: CASSPTGRFGQYF. CDR3 sequence (DNA): TGTGCCAGCAGCCCCACGGGGCGGTTTGGGCAGTACTTC. J is TRBJ2-7 and V is TRBV11-2; D is possibly TRBD1 or TRBD2 (5 bases each). The germline V gene encodes CDR1 SGHAT and CDR2 FQNNGV. This CDR3 comprises 13 residues. V lost 5 bases, J lost 9 bases, and 17 bases lay in between.

The genes are TRBV28 and TRBJ2-7; no firm D call. This CDR3 is 16 amino acids long. Germline assignment: CDR1 MDHEN and CDR2 SYDVKM. The V end was cut by 7 bases, the J end by 3 bases, with 22 bases between. CDR3 DNA sequence: TGTGCCAGCACCACTTCGTCCCTTAGACTCTACTACGAGCAGTACTTC. This encodes CASTTSSLRLYYEQYF. The entire variable domain, with the rest obtained from reference TRBV28 and TRBJ2-7, is as follows: DVKVTQSSRYLVKRTGEKVFLECVQDMDHENMFWYRQDPGLGLRLIYFSYDVKMKEKGDIPEGYSVSREKKERFSLILESASTNQTSMYLCASTTSSLRLYYEQYFGPGTRLTVT.

The chain is built from TRBV5-1 and TRBJ2-5; D possibly corresponds to TRBD1 (6 bases). Looked up from germline, CDR1 is SGHRS and CDR2 is YFSETQ. The CDR3 runs 14 residues. Trimming removed 6 bases from V and 4 bases from J, with 16 bases in between. CDR3 protein: CASKTLQGRETQYF. In DNA, the CDR3 is TGCGCCAGCAAGACCCTACAGGGCCGAGAGACCCAGTACTTC. Based on the CDR3 plus reference TRBV5-1 and TRBJ2-5, the full variable domain is KAGVTQTPRYLIKTRGQQVTLSCSPISGHRSVSWYQQTPGQGLQFLFEYFSETQRNKGNFPGRFSGRQFSNSRSEMNVSTLELGDSALYLCASKTLQGRETQYFGPGTRLLVL.

J is TRBJ2-3 and V is TRBV7-9, with 13 bases identical to TRBD2. V lost 4 bases and J lost 0; bases outside the gene matches: 4. The length of the CDR3 is 17 residues. Germline values: CDR1 SEHNR, CDR2 FQNEAQ (reference sequence). CDR3 amino acids: CASSSWTSGGSTDTQYF. The DNA for the CDR3 is TGTGCCAGCAGCTCCTGGACTAGCGGGGGCAGCACAGATACGCAGTATTTT.

The chain carries TRBV28 and TRBJ2-2; D remains unclear. Looked up from germline, CDR1 is MDHEN and CDR2 is SYDVKM. CDR3 length equals 13 residues. V lost 3 bases, J lost 4 bases, and 6 bases lay in between. The CDR3 nucleotides read TGTGCCAGCAGTTTTCCGGGCACCGGGGAGCTGTTTTTT. It translates to CASSFPGTGELFF.

The rearrangement links TRBV6-5 to TRBJ2-7, with D unclear. CDR3 size: 14 residues. V shed 5 bases and J shed 0 bases, with 11 bases lying between them. Per the germline V gene, CDR1 is MNHEY and CDR2 is SVGAGI. CDR3 DNA: TGTGCCAGCAGTCCCCATTCGCTCTCCTACGAGCAGTACTTC. Translated: CASSPHSLSYEQYF.

To note about this clonotype: It is likely a read error, because the conserved phenylalanine at the end of the CDR3 is missing. It is unclear where the CDR3 begins or ends on the DNA, so no DNA is shown, and the CDR3 is as TCRdb lists it. The chain employs TRBV7-2 and TRBJ2-2. Germline assignment: CDR1 SGHTA and CDR2 FQGNSA. The CDR3 spans 13 amino acids, including both terminal residues. CDR3 sequence reads: CASSLAFTASLFL.

This clonotype has only a few counts. This chain connects TRBV7-9 to TRBJ2-1; D may correspond to TRBD1 or TRBD2 (5 bases each). There are 15 residues in the CDR3. In germline, CDR1 is SEHNR, CDR2 FQNEAQ (reference sequence). The V and J ends lost 1 base and 0 bases respectively, with 7 bases between them. The CDR3 reads CASSLGGRSYNEQFF. Here the CDR3 DNA reads TGTGCCAGCAGCTTAGGGGGACGCTCCTACAATGAGCAGTTCTTC.

This chain connects TRBV20-1 to TRBJ2-5, with 12 bases lining up with TRBD2. The V segment lost 5 bases and the J segment 2 bases; nucleotides outside the gene matches: 6. CDR1 DFQATT and CDR2 SNEGSKA come from the germline V gene (reference sequence). The CDR3 sequence is 15 residues long. CDR3 nucleotide sequence: TGCAGTGCTTTCAGGACTAGCGGGGAACAAGAGACCCAGTACTTC. Translation: CSAFRTSGEQETQYF.

This chain joins TRBV7-8 and TRBJ2-1; 7 bases line up with TRBD2. The CDR3 contains 17 residues. In germline, CDR1 is SGHVS, CDR2 FQNEAQ. The ends lost 2 bases at V and 1 base at J; junction bases unmatched: 8. The CDR3 DNA is TGTGCCAGCAGCTTACGGGAAACTAGCGTTTCCTACAATGAGCAGTTCTTC. Its translation is CASSLRETSVSYNEQFF.

By sample fraction, this clonotype is large. The chain recombines TRBV6-2 or TRBV6-3 with TRBJ2-1; 10 bases map to TRBD1. Trimming cost V 8 bases and J 3 bases; bases outside gene matches: 4. Germline values: CDR1 MNHEY, CDR2 SVGEGT. The CDR3 covers 14 residues. The CDR3 DNA reads as TGTGCCAGCGGACAGGGGGGGGACTACAATGAGCAGTTCTTC. Translation gives CASGQGGDYNEQFF.

Note on this clonotype: Its ends do not fully match the called genes, so a read error is possible. The chain uses TRBV7-6 and TRBJ2-1; TRBD2 agrees at 12 bases. CDR3 size: 14 residues. CDR1 and CDR2 (germline): SGHVS, FNYEAQ. This CDR3 is CASSLDSSGGASTF. The CDR3 bases are TGTGCCAGCAGCTTAGACTCTAGCGGGGGGGCCTCAACCTTC.

This clonotype has only a few counts. The chain couples TRBV20-1 to TRBJ2-1; D unresolved. The CDR3 loop spans 13 amino acids. Trimming took 5 bases from V and 6 from J, leaving 14 bases between them. Germline loops: CDR1 DFQATT, CDR2 SNEGSKA (reference sequence). CDR3 region: CSAPPWSLNEQFF. CDR3 sequence (DNA): TGCAGTGCTCCCCCGTGGAGCCTCAATGAGCAGTTCTTC.

The chain employs TRBV4-3 and TRBJ2-7, with TRBD1 identical over 10 bases. The ends lost 3 bases at V and 5 bases at J; junction bases unmatched: 10. Germline V lookup: CDR1 LGHNA, CDR2 YSLEER. CDR3 length equals 16 residues. CDR3 nucleotides: TGCGCCAGCAGCCAGGGGGCCGGGACAGGGGTCAACGAGCAGTACTTC. Translated: CASSQGAGTGVNEQYF.

This clonotype was picked up a small number of times. The chain recombines TRBV29-1 with TRBJ1-6, with TRBD1 as a possible D gene (5 bases). CDR1 and CDR2 from the germline V gene are SQVTM and ANQGSEA. The CDR3 is made up of 12 amino acids. Between the trimmed V and J ends, which lost 7 bases and 10 bases, there was a span of 14 bases. The CDR3 reads CSAGDPYSPLHF. CDR3 nucleotide sequence: TGCAGCGCCGGGGACCCATACTCACCCCTCCACTTT.